This is a list of T cell receptor beta chains from one sample in a study of shared clonotypes between healthy human individuals. Clones were sequenced by immunoSEQ multiplex PCR, and TCRdb holds only the in-frame ones, with some missing. The sample has 2 million to 3 million clones; roughly 93% are singletons. Sequencing used naive CD4+ T cells from PBMCs. The receptors stem from a man between 18 and 29 years old in good health. Some clones in this sample may be carry-over from other donors' samples. CDR3s leave out the opening cysteine and the closing phenylalanine or tryptophan. The order of the fields is CDR3 protein, clone size, V gene. Rows give clone size only sometimes, using once, few, many, or a class for an expanded clone.

CDR3aa: AISESRVSYNEQF
abundance: .
v_gene: TRBV10-3

CDR3aa: ASSLVGSTDTQY
abundance: .
v_gene: TRBV5-1

CDR3aa: ASSPPQPHTYNEQF
abundance: .
v_gene: TRBV18

CDR3aa: ATSREQTGQPQH
abundance: once
v_gene: TRBV15

CDR3aa: ASSLGDWGRLSETQY
abundance: .
v_gene: TRBV11-2

CDR3aa: ASTLAGLLDTEAF
abundance: .
v_gene: TRBV19

CDR3aa: ASSKIRGAEAF
abundance: .
v_gene: TRBV5-1

CDR3aa: ASSRTGQETQY
abundance: .
v_gene: TRBV5-1

CDR3aa: ASSISGTVNSGNTIY
abundance: .
v_gene: TRBV28

CDR3aa: ASSGETGELF
abundance: .
v_gene: TRBV9

CDR3aa: ASSLRTRTGGKEKLF
abundance: .
v_gene: TRBV27

CDR3aa: ASSPPGVPGYT
abundance: once
v_gene: TRBV6-5

CDR3aa: AWDRGRGVSETQY
abundance: few
v_gene: TRBV30

CDR3aa: ASSLWSGSYTGELF
abundance: .
v_gene: TRBV7-9

CDR3aa: ASSFPDRGNTGELF
abundance: once
v_gene: TRBV2

CDR3aa: ASSPPDFPLNTEAF
abundance: .
v_gene: TRBV18

CDR3aa: ASSVLDGYT
abundance: .
v_gene: TRBV6-1

CDR3aa: ASSQEGSRGPNTQY
abundance: .
v_gene: TRBV4-3

CDR3aa: ASNGEGGGNTIY
abundance: .
v_gene: TRBV6-7

CDR3aa: ASSYLTGSSEAF
abundance: .
v_gene: TRBV6-5

CDR3aa: ASLRGGNSNQPQH
abundance: .
v_gene: TRBV19

CDR3aa: ASSPGKDEQY
abundance: .
v_gene: TRBV6-1

CDR3aa: ASSSPPTYEQY
abundance: .
v_gene: TRBV28

CDR3aa: ASSEEGSWGGYT
abundance: once
v_gene: TRBV6-1

CDR3aa: ASSQTKQEPKT
abundance: .
v_gene: TRBV18

CDR3aa: ASSAFGQGWDSPLH
abundance: .
v_gene: TRBV9

CDR3aa: ASSDFKVATSDTEAF
abundance: once
v_gene: TRBV6-4

CDR3aa: ASSLTGVTGELF
abundance: .
v_gene: TRBV7-3

CDR3aa: ASSVDRGLQPQH
abundance: .
v_gene: TRBV6-1

CDR3aa: ASSLRSNTEAF
abundance: .
v_gene: TRBV27

CDR3aa: ASSSPDSPSAGYT
abundance: .
v_gene: TRBV28

CDR3aa: ASSLGLAGGQETQY
abundance: .
v_gene: TRBV5-1

CDR3aa: ASSRVARSYEQY
abundance: .
v_gene: TRBV28

CDR3aa: ASRTSGRAFYNEQF
abundance: .
v_gene: TRBV19

CDR3aa: ASSLKQGRQY
abundance: .
v_gene: TRBV27

CDR3aa: SAPGSQY
abundance: once
v_gene: TRBV20-1

CDR3aa: ASSPYIGGRSYNEQF
abundance: .
v_gene: TRBV9

CDR3aa: ASSPRGSGSSSYNEQF
abundance: .
v_gene: TRBV7-3

CDR3aa: AWSGSYNEQF
abundance: .
v_gene: TRBV30

CDR3aa: AIKGLAPAEQY
abundance: once
v_gene: TRBV10-3

CDR3aa: ASSVDVSNYGYT
abundance: few
v_gene: TRBV9

CDR3aa: ATRRERLETQY
abundance: .
v_gene: TRBV7-2

CDR3aa: ASSSSTGSGETQY
abundance: .
v_gene: TRBV5-1

CDR3aa: ASSLVIWTEGGYT
abundance: .
v_gene: TRBV7-2

CDR3aa: ASSLASGRITGELF
abundance: .
v_gene: TRBV5-4